The entry below gives a single TCR beta chain sequence along with its context. A far larger clone differs by one base, so this is likely a read error. CDR1 and CDR2 (germline): SGHDT, YYEEEE. The CDR3 covers 14 residues. This entry comes from a study of shared clonotypes between healthy human individuals. Looking at the study overall: The people who gave samples were a couple of women and a few men aged 18 to 49.

Assay execution took place at the deep level. Original analysis: ImmunoSEQ supplied junction-only sequences lacking quality scores, so filtering was different. Some clones are missing from TCRdb's copy, which holds only in-frame ones; the method was immunoSEQ multiplex PCR. V, J and clone size are taken as reported in that table, and D and trimming were inferred from the DNA itself. The sample lists about 520,000 clones, approximately 81% occurring once. Unsorted samples relied on 80 million to 95 million PBMCs, which served as the source of genomic DNA. This receptor was identified in a woman aged 40 to 50 in good health. Some clones in this sample may be carry-over from other donors' samples. This rearrangement joins TRBV5-6 to TRBJ2-3; 7 bases match TRBD2. The sample taken for sequencing was PBMCs. CDR3 amino acids: CTSTNPGGTDTQYF. The CDR3 nucleotides are TGTACCAGCACCAACCCCGGGGGGACAGATACGCAGTATTTT.